The 5 T cell receptor beta chains below were found in one sample sequenced in a study of shared clonotypes between healthy human individuals. Some clones are missing from TCRdb's copy, which holds only in-frame ones; the method was immunoSEQ multiplex PCR. The sample carries around 2.1 million clones, around 95% recorded once. Sample: naive CD4+ T cells sorted from blood. The subset here: CD45RA+ positively selected. Source of these receptors: a man aged 18 to 35 in good health.

The J gene is TRBJ1-4, the V gene TRBV4-3; no definite D call. The CDR3 totals 13 residues. Trimming removed 0 bases at V and 10 bases at J, with 9 bases between. Germline V gives CDR1 LGHNA, CDR2 YSLEER. CDR3 sequence reads: CASSQESSSKLFF. The CDR3 nucleotides are TGCGCCAGCAGCCAAGAATCGAGTTCAAAACTGTTTTTT.

This clone was detected only once. This chain uses TRBV15 with TRBJ1-4, with 7 bases identical to TRBD1. Germline CDR1 LNHNV, CDR2 YYDKDF (reference sequence). This CDR3 has 15 residues. V was clipped by 5 bases and J by 5 bases; unmatched bases: 8. CDR3 nucleotide sequence: TGTGCCACCAGCCCCGACAGGGTGCGGAATGAAAAACTGTTTTTT. Protein sequence: CATSPDRVRNEKLFF. The full variable domain, with the rest looked up from reference TRBV15 and TRBJ1-4, is DAMVIQNPRYQVTQFGKPVTLSCSQTLNHNVMYWYQQKSSQAPKLLFHYYDKDFNNEADTPDNFQSRRPNTSFCFLDIRSPGLGDTAMYLCATSPDRVRNEKLFFGSGTQLSVL.

This chain connects TRBV6-1 to TRBJ2-1, with 9 bases that match TRBD2. This CDR3 contains 15 residues. Germline trimming cut 2 bases from V and 10 bases from J; bases unmatched to any gene: 9. The germline CDR1 and CDR2 sequences are MNHNS and SASEGT. The CDR3 sequence: CASSERSGLAGEQFF. The CDR3 DNA follows: TGTGCCAGCAGTGAAAGGTCGGGACTAGCAGGCGAGCAGTTCTTC.

The gene calls are TRBV5-8 and TRBJ2-7, with D perhaps matching TRBD1 or TRBD2 (6 bases each). The CDR3 spans 16 residues. CDR1 is SGHTS and CDR2 is YDEGEE in the germline V gene. V lost 0 bases, J lost 4 bases, and 17 bases lay in between. CDR3 region: CASSLDLGGGGYEQYF. The CDR3 coding sequence is TGTGCCAGCAGCTTGGATTTGGGGGGCGGTGGGTACGAGCAGTACTTC.

The V gene is TRBV5-4, the J gene TRBJ2-7; maybe TRBD1 (5 bases). The CDR3 is 15 amino acids. Germline values: CDR1 SGHNT, CDR2 YYREEE (reference sequence). V lost 0 bases, J lost 0 bases, and 10 bases lay in between. CDR3 bases: TGTGCCAGCAGCTTGGTCGGCAGGGACTCCTACGAGCAGTACTTC. This gives the protein CASSLVGRDSYEQYF.